These 2 T cell receptor beta chains originate from one sample sequenced in a study of blood T cell repertoires in COVID-19. Measured with immunoSEQ multiplex PCR; TCRdb has only the in-frame clones, and not every one. The sample lists 90,000 to 120,000 clones; 84% were seen once. Sequences were obtained from peripheral blood. These receptors were collected from a human donor in a cohort sampled during active COVID-19.

The V and J genes are TRBV12-3 or TRBV12-4 and TRBJ1-1, with D possibly matching TRBD1 (5 bases). V gave up 0 bases and J gave up 12 bases, with 14 bases separating them. The CDR3 extends over 13 amino acids. DNA of the CDR3: TGTGCCAGCAGTTTAGCGCGGGGGGTCACAACTTTCTTT. This translates into CASSLARGVTTFF.

The chain employs TRBV28 and TRBJ1-1; possibly TRBD1 for D (6 bases). The CDR3 has 13 residues. CDR1 and CDR2 from the germline V gene are MDHEN and SYDVKM. The ends were cut back, 3 bases at V and 5 bases at J, with 10 bases in the middle. CDR3 protein: CASSFLQGTEAFF. The CDR3 region has the DNA TGTGCCAGCAGTTTTTTACAGGGAACTGAAGCTTTCTTT. Using reference TRBV28 and TRBJ1-1 for the parts outside the CDR3, the full variable domain is DVKVTQSSRYLVKRTGEKVFLECVQDMDHENMFWYRQDPGLGLRLIYFSYDVKMKEKGDIPEGYSVSREKKERFSLILESASTNQTSMYLCASSFLQGTEAFFGQGTRLTVV.